This note documents a single TCR beta chain sequence. What it binds is unknown. For the second PCR, which ran for 7 to 11 cycles, a sample-barcoded 5' primer and a J-beta primer mix were used. From the 5' RACE reads, TCRdb called clonotypes with MiXCR, one entry per CDR3 protein. The data hold roughly 800,000 distinct CDR3 sequences, with approximately 25% observed a single time. Trimming removed 2 bases from V and 2 bases from J, with 3 bases in between. CDR1 is SQVTM, CDR2 ANQGSEA, per germline. This CDR3 contains 12 residues. Donors gave around 9.3 milliliters of peripheral blood apiece. These data belong to a study of blood T cells in healthy people across ages. Study-wide results and limits: PBMC samples, being unsorted, prevented any conclusive comparison of naive and antigen-experienced cells.

These data also formed part of another study, on T cells of mothers and their children. That study reports: Maternal samples each gave over 9 million TCR beta CDR3 reads, and child samples several million each. The overlap seen between related mothers and children slightly exceeded that of unrelated pairs, though not significantly.

This sequence joins TRBV29-1 and TRBJ2-2; D remains unclear. The clonotype comes from a boy aged 10-17 years in good health. Sequenced: blood. Here the CDR3 reads CSVERNTGELFF. In DNA, the CDR3 is TGCAGCGTTGAACGTAACACCGGGGAGCTGTTTTTT.